This T cell receptor beta chain was recovered during a study of cytomegalovirus exposure and HLA in healthy donors. The PCR contained 60 Vbeta and 13 Jbeta primers. Measured with immunoSEQ multiplex PCR; TCRdb has only the in-frame clones, and not every one. The sample shows roughly 230,000 clones, about 90% of them seen only once. The J segment lost 8 bases and the V segment lost 0 bases, leaving 9 bases of the junction unmatched. Germline V gene data show CDR1 as SGHAT and CDR2 as FQNNGV. The length of the CDR3 is 15 residues. The sequence derives from a girl under 10 years old in good health and CMV-seronegative. This chain connects TRBV11-2 to TRBJ1-2; TRBD1 aligns across 7 bases. Sequenced: PBMCs. This CDR3 reads CASSLEGTAALGYTF. CDR3 DNA: TGTGCCAGCAGCTTAGAGGGGACAGCCGCTTTAGGCTACACCTTC.